The clone carrying this T cell receptor beta chain was recorded a few times. These data come from a study of blood T cells in healthy people across ages. Germline-derived CDR1 and CDR2 are KGHSH and LQKENI. This CDR3 contains 15 residues. J was trimmed by 4 bases and V by 5 bases; bases with no gene match: 7. Combining a sample-barcoded 5' primer with a J-beta primer mix, a second PCR ran for 7 to 11 cycles. TCRdb fed the 5' RACE reads into MiXCR, producing one record per CDR3 protein. The table has about 1.1 million distinct CDR3 sequences, more than 30% seen once. The J gene is TRBJ1-5, the V gene TRBV18; 8 nucleotides agree with TRBD1. The TCR sequence derives from a man younger than 35 in good health. Sequencing was performed on blood. CDR3 region: CASSKQQGGNQPQHF. Here the CDR3 DNA reads TGTGCCAGCTCAAAACAACAGGGGGGGAATCAGCCCCAGCATTTT.